Listed below are T cell receptor beta chains from one sample, sequenced in a study of graft-versus-host responses after intestinal transplantation. Antigens for these TCRs are unknown. Clones were sequenced by immunoSEQ multiplex PCR, and TCRdb holds only the in-frame ones, with some missing. The profile shows some 48,000 clones, around 96% of them singletons. The specimen was unstimulated CD8+ T cells sorted from spleen or lymph node cells, collected before transplant. These TCRs come from a human donor who was the organ donor for an intestinal transplant. Both conserved end residues are part of each CDR3. The D gene is left open where the match is weak. Expanded clones are given a class, and other clones once, few, many or no size at all.

J	size	V	D	DNA	CDR3
TRBJ2-2	-	TRBV4-3	-	TGCGCCAGCAGCCAAGCGGCCGGGGAGCTGTTTTTT	CASSQAAGELFF
TRBJ2-7	-	TRBV5-4	TRBD1	TGTGCCAGCAGCTTTTTGGGAGCAGGGGGCTACGAGCAGTACTTC	CASSFLGAGGYEQYF
TRBJ2-7	-	TRBV5-1	-	TGCGCCAGCAGCTTGGGGTACGAGCAGTACTTC	CASSLGYEQYF
TRBJ1-2	-	TRBV4-2	-	TGTGCCAGCAGCCACGATGTAGCTAACTATGGCTACACCTTC	CASSHDVANYGYTF
TRBJ2-5	-	TRBV18	-	TGTGCCAGCTCACCTCCAGGTGATCAAGAGACCCAGTACTTC	CASSPPGDQETQYF
TRBJ2-7	-	TRBV10-3	-	TGTGCCATCAGTGAGGCCGGGAACTCCTACGAGCAGTACTTC	CAISEAGNSYEQYF
TRBJ1-2	-	TRBV5-8	TRBD1	TGTGCCAGCAGCTTGGAGCCGACAGGGGATGGCTACACCTTC	CASSLEPTGDGYTF
TRBJ2-1	-	TRBV14	TRBD2	TGTGCCAGCAGCCCTACTAGCGGGGGTGAGCAGTTCTTC	CASSPTSGGEQFF
TRBJ2-2	-	TRBV7-3	TRBD2	TGTGCCAGCAGCTTAAATGGGGGACTAGTCCCCCACACCGGGGAGCTGTTTTTT	CASSLNGGLVPHTGELFF
TRBJ2-3	-	TRBV7-9	-	TGTGCCAGCATTGGGCTGAAAATCGAGGGAGATACGCAGTATTTT	CASIGLKIEGDTQYF
TRBJ1-3	-	TRBV28	-	TGTGCCAGCAGTTATGACATTGTTGGAAACACCATATATTTT	CASSYDIVGNTIYF
TRBJ1-1	-	TRBV27	TRBD1	TGTGCCAGCAGTTCCCAGGGGGCCGAAGCTTTCTTT	CASSSQGAEAFF
TRBJ2-2	-	TRBV7-3	-	TGTGCCAGCAGCTCAGCAGGGATAGGCGGGGAGCTGTTTTTT	CASSSAGIGGELFF
TRBJ2-7	-	TRBV28	-	TGTGCCAGCACTACAGGGATGGGGGACGGTTCCTACGAGCAGTACTTC	CASTTGMGDGSYEQYF
TRBJ2-3	-	TRBV10-3	TRBD2	TGTGCCATCGGGAACCCGACTAGCGGGGGGGAGGCCACAGATACGCAGTATTTT	CAIGNPTSGGEATDTQYF
TRBJ1-5	-	TRBV11-2	-	TGTGCCAGCAGCTTAACGGGGAAAGGGAATCAGCCCCAGCATTTT	CASSLTGKGNQPQHF
TRBJ2-5	once	TRBV27	-	TGTGCCAGCAGTTTAGTACAAGAGACCCAGTACTTC	CASSLVQETQYF
TRBJ2-2	-	TRBV7-2	-	TGTGCCAGCAGCTTTCGTATCGGGGAGCTGTTTTTT	CASSFRIGELFF
TRBJ2-6	once	TRBV11-1	-	TGTGCCAGCCGTGACACCTATTACTCTGGGGCCAACGTCCTGACTTTC	CASRDTYYSGANVLTF
TRBJ2-5	-	TRBV27	-	TGTGCCAGCAGTCCCCGAGCACAAGAGACCCAGTACTTC	CASSPRAQETQYF
TRBJ1-1	-	TRBV7-9	TRBD1	TGTGCCAGCAGCTTAGGGGACAGAGAAGCTTTCTTT	CASSLGDREAFF
TRBJ1-1	-	TRBV5-1	TRBD1	TGCGCCAGCAGCTTGGCACAGGGGTGGACTGAAGCTTTCTTT	CASSLAQGWTEAFF
TRBJ2-7	-	TRBV4-1	TRBD1	TGCGCCAGCAGCATACAGGGGTCCTACGAGCAGTACTTC	CASSIQGSYEQYF
TRBJ2-2	-	TRBV7-6	-	TGTGCCAGCAGCTTACACACCGGGGAGCTGTTTTTT	CASSLHTGELFF
TRBJ2-7	-	TRBV9	-	TGTGCCAGCAGCGGGACAGAAGCCTACGAGCAGTACTTC	CASSGTEAYEQYF
TRBJ1-1	-	TRBV14	TRBD1	TGTGCCAGCAGCCAAGATCCAGGGGGGTGGAACACTGAAGCTTTCTTT	CASSQDPGGWNTEAFF
TRBJ1-6	-	TRBV4-3	-	TGCGCCAGCAGCCAAGGCAGTTCCGCACCCCTCCACTTT	CASSQGSSAPLHF
TRBJ2-3	-	TRBV4-1	-	TGCGCCAGCAGCCAAGAGTCTAGCACAGATACGCAGTATTTT	CASSQESSTDTQYF
TRBJ1-1	-	TRBV2	-	TGTGCCAGCAGTGCCTACAGGGCATCTGAAGCTTTCTTT	CASSAYRASEAFF
TRBJ2-1	-	TRBV5-5	TRBD2	TGTGCCAGCAGCTTTGAGCGGGGGGGCCTGAATGAGCAGTTCTTC	CASSFERGGLNEQFF
TRBJ2-7	-	TRBV19	-	TGTGTCAGTAGTATCGATCTGGGGGCCTCCGAGCAGTACTTC	CVSSIDLGASEQYF
TRBJ1-5	-	TRBV19	-	TGTGCCAGTAGTCCAGGGGAGGGCAGTCAGCCCCAGCATTTT	CASSPGEGSQPQHF
TRBJ2-7	-	TRBV9	TRBD1	TGTGCCAGCAGCTCCGGAACCGGGACAGGGTCCTACGAGCAGTACTTC	CASSSGTGTGSYEQYF